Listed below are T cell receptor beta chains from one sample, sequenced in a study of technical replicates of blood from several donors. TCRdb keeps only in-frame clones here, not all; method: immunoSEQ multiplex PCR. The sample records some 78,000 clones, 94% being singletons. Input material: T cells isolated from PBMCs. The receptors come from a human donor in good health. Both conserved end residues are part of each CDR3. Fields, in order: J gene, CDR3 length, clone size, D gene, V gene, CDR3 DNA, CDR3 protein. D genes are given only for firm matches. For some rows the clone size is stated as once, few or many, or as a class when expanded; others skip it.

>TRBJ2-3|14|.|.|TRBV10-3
TGTGCCATCAGAGGCAGGGGTAGCACAGATACGCAGTATTTT
CAIRGRGSTDTQYF
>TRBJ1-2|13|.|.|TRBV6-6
TGTGCCAGCAGCCGACAGCACCCAGGAGGCTACACCTTC
CASSRQHPGGYTF
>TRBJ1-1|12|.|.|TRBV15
TGTGCCACCAGCAGAGACCGGGGTGAAGCTTTCTTT
CATSRDRGEAFF
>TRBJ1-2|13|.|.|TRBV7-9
TGTGCCAGCAGAGCAGGGGATGGCTATGGCTACACCTTC
CASRAGDGYGYTF
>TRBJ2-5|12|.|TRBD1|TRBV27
TGTGCCAGCAATGGACAGGGGACGTCCCAGTACTTC
CASNGQGTSQYF
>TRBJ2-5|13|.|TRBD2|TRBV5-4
TGTGCCAGCAGCTCGGGAGGGCAAGAGACCCAGTACTTC
CASSSGGQETQYF
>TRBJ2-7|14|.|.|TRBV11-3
TGTGCCAGCAGCTTTTTCTCAGGGAACAACGAGCAGTACTTC
CASSFFSGNNEQYF
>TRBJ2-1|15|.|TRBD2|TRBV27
TGTGCCAGCACACTAAGGAAGGGACTAGCGACTGAGCAGTTCTTC
CASTLRKGLATEQFF
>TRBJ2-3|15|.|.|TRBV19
TGTGCCAGTGGACACCGACAGGCGACAAGTGATACGCAGTATTTT
CASGHRQATSDTQYF
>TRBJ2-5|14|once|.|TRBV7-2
TGTGCCAGCAGCTTAAGCGGTTTGAAAGAGACCCAGTACTTC
CASSLSGLKETQYF
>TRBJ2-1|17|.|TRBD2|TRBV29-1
TGCAGCGTTGAGCCAGCGGGAGAGGTCGACGCATACAATGAGCAGTTCTTC
CSVEPAGEVDAYNEQFF
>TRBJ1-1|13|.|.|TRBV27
TGTGCCAGCAGTTACGGGGAGACCACTGAAGCTTTCTTT
CASSYGETTEAFF
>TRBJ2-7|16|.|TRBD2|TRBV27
TGTGCCAGCAGTTTGCCCACTAGCGGGGGGGACTACGAGCAGTACTTC
CASSLPTSGGDYEQYF
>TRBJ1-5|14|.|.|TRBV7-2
TGTGCCAGCAGCTTCGCCTCCAGAGGTCAGCCCCAGCATTTT
CASSFASRGQPQHF
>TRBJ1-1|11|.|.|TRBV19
TGTGCCAGTAGTTGGCGGGACGAAGCTTTCTTT
CASSWRDEAFF
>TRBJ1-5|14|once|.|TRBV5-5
TGTGCCAGCAGCTTGTTATCCTACAATCAGCCCCAGCATTTT
CASSLLSYNQPQHF
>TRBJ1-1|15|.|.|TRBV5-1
TGCGCCAGCAGCCCCCTAGGAATAATGAACACTGAAGCTTTCTTT
CASSPLGIMNTEAFF
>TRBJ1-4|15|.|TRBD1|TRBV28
TGTGCCAGCTGCCTGAGGACAGGGCTTAATGAAAAACTGTTTTTT
CASCLRTGLNEKLFF
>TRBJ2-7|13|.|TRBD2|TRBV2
TGTGCCAGCGGGACTAGCGGACCCTACGAGCAGTACTTC
CASGTSGPYEQYF
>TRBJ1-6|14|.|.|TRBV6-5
TGTGCCAGCAGTTTGGGTTGGGGGGATGCACCCCTCCACTTT
CASSLGWGDAPLHF